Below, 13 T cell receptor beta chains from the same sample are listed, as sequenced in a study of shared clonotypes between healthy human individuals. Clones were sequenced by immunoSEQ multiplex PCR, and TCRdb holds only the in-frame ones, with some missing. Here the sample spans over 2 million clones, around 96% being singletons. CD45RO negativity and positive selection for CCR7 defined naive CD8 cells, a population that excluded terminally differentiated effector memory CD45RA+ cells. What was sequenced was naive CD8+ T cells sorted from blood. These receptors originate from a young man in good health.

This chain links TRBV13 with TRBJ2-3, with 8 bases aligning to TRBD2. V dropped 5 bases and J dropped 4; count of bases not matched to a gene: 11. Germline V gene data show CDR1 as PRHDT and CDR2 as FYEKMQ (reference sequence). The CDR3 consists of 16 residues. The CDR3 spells CASSPPAGEAADTQYF. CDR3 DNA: TGTGCCAGCAGCCCCCCAGCGGGAGAGGCGGCAGATACGCAGTATTTT.

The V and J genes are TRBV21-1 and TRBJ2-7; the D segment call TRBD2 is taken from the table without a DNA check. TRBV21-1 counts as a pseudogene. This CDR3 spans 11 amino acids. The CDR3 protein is CASSKDGEQYF. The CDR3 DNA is TGTGCCAGCAGCAAAGACGGCGAGCAGTACTTC.

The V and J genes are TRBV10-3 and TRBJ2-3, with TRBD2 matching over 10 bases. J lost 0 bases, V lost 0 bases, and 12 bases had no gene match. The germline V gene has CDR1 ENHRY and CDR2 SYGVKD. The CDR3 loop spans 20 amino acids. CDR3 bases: TGTGCCATCAGTGAGTCGACTCGGCTAGCGGGAGAGTGGAGCACAGATACGCAGTATTTT. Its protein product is CAISESTRLAGEWSTDTQYF.

The CDR3 is CASSYSLDPTEQFF. DNA of the CDR3: TGTGCCAGCAGTTACTCGCTTGACCCCACGGAGCAGTTCTTC. The chain combines TRBV6-6 with TRBJ2-1; D remains ambiguous. The germline V gene has CDR1 MNHNY and CDR2 SVGAGI (reference sequence). The V gene lost 0 bases and the J gene lost 10 bases, with 13 bases spanning the gap. There are 14 residues in the CDR3.

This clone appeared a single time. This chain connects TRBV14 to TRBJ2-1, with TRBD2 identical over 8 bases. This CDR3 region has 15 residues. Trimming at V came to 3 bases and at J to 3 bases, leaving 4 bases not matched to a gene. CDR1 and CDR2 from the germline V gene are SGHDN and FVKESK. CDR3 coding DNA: TGTGCCAGCAGCCAGAGCGGGGGTTTCTACAATGAGCAGTTCTTC. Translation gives CASSQSGGFYNEQFF.

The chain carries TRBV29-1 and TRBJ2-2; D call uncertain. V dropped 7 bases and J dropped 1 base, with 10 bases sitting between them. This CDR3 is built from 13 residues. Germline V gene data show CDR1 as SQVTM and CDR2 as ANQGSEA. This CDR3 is CSAWGVNTGELFF. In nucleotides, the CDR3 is TGCAGCGCCTGGGGTGTGAACACCGGGGAGCTGTTTTTT.

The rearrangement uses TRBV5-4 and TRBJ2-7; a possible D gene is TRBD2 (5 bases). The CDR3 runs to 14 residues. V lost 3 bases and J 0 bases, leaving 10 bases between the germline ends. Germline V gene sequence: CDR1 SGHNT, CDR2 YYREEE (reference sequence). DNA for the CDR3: TGTGCCAGCAGCTATGGAGGTAGCTCCTACGAGCAGTACTTC. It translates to CASSYGGSSYEQYF.

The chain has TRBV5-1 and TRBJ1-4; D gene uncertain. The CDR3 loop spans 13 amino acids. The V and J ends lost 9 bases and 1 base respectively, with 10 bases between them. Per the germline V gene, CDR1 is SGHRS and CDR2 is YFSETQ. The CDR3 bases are TGCGCCATCAACATCCGAACTAATGAAAAACTGTTTTTT. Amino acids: CAINIRTNEKLFF.

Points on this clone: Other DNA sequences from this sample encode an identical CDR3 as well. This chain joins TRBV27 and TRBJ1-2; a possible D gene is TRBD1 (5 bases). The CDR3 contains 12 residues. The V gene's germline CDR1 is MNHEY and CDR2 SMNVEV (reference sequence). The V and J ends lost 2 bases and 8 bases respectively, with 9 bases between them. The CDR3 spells CASSLPGDGYTF. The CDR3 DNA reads TGTGCCAGCAGTTTACCTGGGGACGGCTACACCTTC.

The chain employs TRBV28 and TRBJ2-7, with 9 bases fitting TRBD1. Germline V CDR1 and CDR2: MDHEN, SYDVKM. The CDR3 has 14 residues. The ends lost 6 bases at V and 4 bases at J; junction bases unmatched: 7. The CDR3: CASSPTGGEYEQYF. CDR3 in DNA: TGTGCCAGCAGCCCTACAGGGGGCGAATACGAGCAGTACTTC.

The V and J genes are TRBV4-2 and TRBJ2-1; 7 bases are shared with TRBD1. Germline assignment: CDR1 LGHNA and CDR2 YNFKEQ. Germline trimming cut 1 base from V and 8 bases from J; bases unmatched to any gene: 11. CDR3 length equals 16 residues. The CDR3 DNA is TGTGCCAGCAGCCAAGTTGAGGGGGCACGCTGGGATGAGCAGTTCTTC. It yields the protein CASSQVEGARWDEQFF.

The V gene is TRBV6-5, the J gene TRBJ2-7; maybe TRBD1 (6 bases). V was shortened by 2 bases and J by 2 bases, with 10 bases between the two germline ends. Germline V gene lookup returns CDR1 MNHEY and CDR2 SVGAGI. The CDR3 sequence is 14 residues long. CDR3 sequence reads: CASSYHEGAYEQYF. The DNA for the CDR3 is TGTGCCAGCAGTTACCACGAGGGGGCCTACGAGCAGTACTTC.

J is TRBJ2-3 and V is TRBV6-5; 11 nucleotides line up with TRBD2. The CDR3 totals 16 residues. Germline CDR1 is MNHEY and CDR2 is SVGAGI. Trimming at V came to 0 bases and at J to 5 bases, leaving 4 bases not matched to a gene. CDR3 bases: TGTGCCAGCAGTTACTCTAGCGGGGGGGCGATAGATACGCAGTATTTT. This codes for CASSYSSGGAIDTQYF.